The 17 T cell receptor beta chains given below trace back to one sample, sequenced in a study of breast tumors, draining lymph nodes, adjacent tissues. MiXCR, run by TCRdb on the multiplex PCR reads, gives a single entry per CDR3 protein. The sample lists around 130,000 distinct CDR3 sequences; about 20% were seen once. Samples came from axillary lymph nodes draining the breast cancer. The sample taken for sequencing was axillary lymph node tissue. The receptors derive from a female donor with breast cancer. Some clones in this sample may be carry-over from other donors' samples.

The sample holds many counts of this clonotype. The chain links TRBV5-1 to TRBJ1-6; maybe TRBD1 (5 bases). The CDR3 spans 13 residues. CDR1 SGHRS and CDR2 YFSETQ come from the germline V gene. The V end lost 7 bases, the J end lost 10 bases, and 15 bases lay between the germline ends. Written as DNA, the CDR3 is TGCGCCAGCTCCCAGGGTTTGAGATCACCCCTCCACTTT. It encodes CASSQGLRSPLHF.

This clonotype was recorded at least ten times. The J gene is TRBJ2-5, the V gene TRBV20-1, with 8 bases aligning to TRBD1. This CDR3 has 15 amino acids. The germline gives CDR1 DFQATT, CDR2 SNEGSKA (reference sequence). V was pared by 0 bases and J by 1 base, with 4 bases of the junction left unmatched. The CDR3 region is CSARDSTGVQETQYF. CDR3 in DNA: TGCAGTGCTAGAGATTCGACAGGGGTCCAAGAGACCCAGTACTTC.

This clonotype was seen ten or more times. The chain links TRBV11-1 to TRBJ2-1, with 8 positions matching TRBD2. J was trimmed by 0 bases and V by 4 bases; bases with no gene match: 8. Germline CDR1 and CDR2: SGHAT and FQDESV (reference sequence). This CDR3 is 17 amino acids long. CDR3 protein: CASSSISGARSYNEQFF. CDR3 nucleotide sequence: TGTGCCAGCAGCTCGATTAGCGGGGCCCGCTCCTACAATGAGCAGTTCTTC.

This clonotype was recorded many times. The rearrangement links TRBV18 to TRBJ1-6, with D maybe TRBD1 (5 bases). This CDR3 has 16 amino acids. With 6 bases removed from V and 3 bases from J, the gap between germline ends came to 15 bases. Germline CDR1 and CDR2: KGHSH and LQKENI. The CDR3 protein is CASSVTGAFYNSPLHF. The CDR3 DNA follows: TGTGCCAGCTCCGTTACAGGAGCTTTCTATAATTCACCCCTCCACTTT.

This chain connects TRBV6-2 or TRBV6-3 to TRBJ2-4, with 14 positions matching TRBD2. CDR3 size: 17 residues. After removal of 4 bases from V and 9 bases from J, the junction contained 11 bases not matched to a gene. Germline lookup yields CDR1 MNHEY and CDR2 SVGEGT. The CDR3 sequence is CASSLQGLAGANIIQYF. The CDR3 DNA reads as TGTGCCAGCAGTTTACAGGGACTAGCGGGGGCCAACATCATTCAGTACTTC.

This clonotype was counted at least ten times. The chain is built from TRBV6-6 and TRBJ2-3; D is possibly TRBD1 (5 bases). V lost 0 bases, J lost 5 bases, and 12 bases lay in between. The CDR3 contains 15 residues. Germline assignment: CDR1 MNHNY and CDR2 SVGAGI (reference sequence). CDR3 sequence reads: CASSYSGQGGDTQYF. The CDR3 nucleotides read TGTGCCAGCAGTTACTCAGGGCAGGGCGGAGATACGCAGTATTTT.

The J gene is TRBJ2-2, the V gene TRBV27; D not certain. V lost 5 bases and J 7 bases, leaving 11 bases between the germline ends. The CDR3 totals 13 residues. From germline, CDR1 is MNHEY and CDR2 SMNVEV (reference sequence). CDR3 coding DNA: TGTGCCAGCAGTGTTGGGGTGGTCGGGGAGCTGTTTTTT. Translated, it gives CASSVGVVGELFF.

This clonotype was picked up a small number of times. The J gene is TRBJ1-4, the V gene TRBV30; 11 nucleotides match TRBD1. With V trimmed by 3 bases and J by 3 bases, 12 bases remained unmatched. CDR1 and CDR2 from the germline V gene are GTSNPN and SVGIG (reference sequence). This CDR3 contains 18 residues. The CDR3 loop reads CAWREDRGQVASNEKLFF. CDR3 nucleotides: TGTGCCTGGAGAGAGGACAGGGGGCAAGTCGCTTCTAATGAAAAACTGTTTTTT. The variable domain in full, with the rest retrieved from reference TRBV30 and TRBJ1-4, is SQTIHQWPATLVQPVGSPLSLECTVEGTSNPNLYWYRQAAGRGLQLLFYSVGIGQISSEVPQNLSASRPQDRQFILSSKKLLLSDSGFYLCAWREDRGQVASNEKLFFGSGTQLSVL.

This clonotype was detected ten times or more. The chain recombines TRBV10-3 with TRBJ1-3; D gene ambiguous. V lost 3 bases and J lost 0, with 12 bases in between. The CDR3 loop spans 16 amino acids. CDR1 is ENHRY and CDR2 is SYGVKD in the germline V gene. This CDR3 is CAISEAVVSSGNTIYF. The CDR3 bases are TGTGCCATCAGTGAAGCAGTGGTCTCCTCTGGAAACACCATATATTTT.

The J gene is TRBJ1-1, the V gene TRBV12-3 or TRBV12-4; no firm D call. The CDR3 contains 14 residues. Trimming shortened V by 6 bases and J by 7 bases, and 18 bases separated the two germline ends. CDR3 sequence (DNA): TGTGCCAGCAGCCCTGCTTCCAGAGCTCTTGAAGCTTTCTTT. Its translation is CASSPASRALEAFF.

The genes are TRBV5-1 and TRBJ1-1; tentatively, D is TRBD1 (5 bases). The CDR3 length is 14 residues. Germline assignment: CDR1 SGHRS and CDR2 YFSETQ. V lost 4 bases to trimming and J lost 1 base, with 11 bases between them. The CDR3 sequence is CASSVRVGNTEAFF. The CDR3 DNA follows: TGCGCCAGCAGCGTCAGGGTGGGGAACACTGAAGCTTTCTTT.

At least ten counts were recorded for this clonotype. This CDR3 reads CAPKADTSSYEQYF. The CDR3 DNA reads as TGTGCACCTAAAGCGGACACGAGCTCCTACGAGCAGTACTTC. The chain employs TRBV27 and TRBJ2-7, with D possibly being TRBD1 or TRBD2 (5 bases each). Germline V gene data show CDR1 as MNHEY and CDR2 as SMNVEV (reference sequence). This CDR3 is 14 amino acids long.

Notes on this clonotype: Possible read error: a much larger clone is one base away. The chain combines TRBV7-9 with TRBJ2-3; 10 bases line up with TRBD2. The CDR3 contains 16 residues. Germline CDR1 is SEHNR and CDR2 is FQNEAQ (reference sequence). CDR3 region: CASSRPSGRFTDTRYF. The CDR3 region has the DNA TGTGCCAGCAGCCGCCCTAGCGGGAGATTCACAGATACGCGGTATTTT. The full variable domain, in which reference TRBV7-9 and TRBJ2-3 provide the parts outside the CDR3, is DTGVSQNPRHKITKRGQNVTFRCDPISEHNRLYWYRQTLGQGPEFLTYFQNEAQLEKSRLLSDRFSAERPKGSFSTLEIQRTEQGDSAMYLCASSRPSGRFTDTRYFGPGTRLTVL.

In this sample, this clonotype turned up many times. The rearrangement links TRBV30 to TRBJ1-2; weak D call: TRBD1 (5 bases). Germline V lookup: CDR1 GTSNPN, CDR2 SVGIG (reference sequence). The CDR3 is 12 residues long. The V end was cut by 7 bases, the J end by 1 base, with 10 bases between. DNA of the CDR3: TGTGCCTTACAGACAGTTAACTATGGCTACACCTTC. It codes for CALQTVNYGYTF.

In this sample, this clonotype turned up many times. The chain carries TRBV19 and TRBJ2-3; the D gene is possibly TRBD1 (6 bases). V was shortened by 1 base and J by 1 base, with 15 bases between the two germline ends. This CDR3 contains 17 residues. Per germline, CDR1 LNHDA and CDR2 SQIVND (reference sequence). In nucleotides, the CDR3 is TGTGCCAGTAGTATAGGAAGGGGGTTTTCCGGCACAGATACGCAGTATTTT. Residues: CASSIGRGFSGTDTQYF.

In this sample, this clonotype turned up many times. In nucleotides, the CDR3 is TGCGCCAGCAGCGGCGGTCGGGGGGGCCCTAAAAACAATGAGCAGTTCTTC. Protein product: CASSGGRGGPKNNEQFF. The chain has TRBV4-1 and TRBJ2-1; 8 positions agree with TRBD2. The CDR3 loop spans 17 amino acids. Germline assignment: CDR1 MGHRA and CDR2 YSYEKL. V lost 5 bases, J lost 5 bases, and 14 bases stayed unmatched.

This clonotype was seen at least ten times. The genes are TRBV6-5 and TRBJ2-7; 8 bases match TRBD2. Germline CDR1 reads MNHEY; CDR2 reads SVGAGI. V shed 2 bases and J 2 bases; nucleotides not matched to a gene: 8. The CDR3 length is 16 residues. The CDR3 nucleotides are TGTGCCAGCAGTTACGTTGTTAGCGGGACTCCCTACGAGCAGTACTTC. Translated, it gives CASSYVVSGTPYEQYF.